Listed below are T cell receptor beta chains from one sample, sequenced in a study of blood T cell repertoires in COVID-19. Produced via immunoSEQ multiplex PCR; TCRdb's table is partial and in-frame only. The data contain around 41,000 clones, approximately 84% of them singletons. Specimen: peripheral blood. Receptor source: a human donor in a cohort sampled during active COVID-19. Each CDR3 is given with its conserved first and last residue. D genes are given only for firm matches. Rows give clone size only sometimes, using once, few, many, or a class for an expanded clone.

TRBV7-9	TRBD1	TRBJ1-2	-	CASSTRDRVYGYTF	TGTGCCAGCAGCACCCGGGACAGGGTCTATGGCTACACCTTC
TRBV12-3/TRBV12-4	-	TRBJ2-5	once	CASSGMRWETQYF	TGTGCCAGCAGTGGAATGAGGTGGGAGACCCAGTACTTC
TRBV5-6	-	TRBJ2-2	-	CASSLGYGASNTGELFF	TGTGCCAGCAGCTTGGGGTATGGGGCCTCGAACACCGGGGAGCTGTTTTTT
TRBV7-2	TRBD2	TRBJ2-3	-	CASRGPGLGTDTQYF	TGTGCCAGCAGGGGTCCGGGACTAGGAACAGATACGCAGTATTTT
TRBV6-1	TRBD1	TRBJ1-5	once	CASSAAGGDQPQHF	TGTGCCAGCAGTGCAGCAGGGGGGGATCAGCCCCAGCATTTT
TRBV5-4	-	TRBJ2-1	-	CASSRSRDSYNEQFF	TGTGCCAGCAGCCGTTCCCGGGACTCTTACAATGAGCAGTTCTTC
TRBV7-8	-	TRBJ2-5	-	CASSPRETQYF	TGTGCCAGCAGCCCTCGAGAGACCCAGTACTTC
TRBV14	-	TRBJ2-2	-	CASSRRRGGNTGELFF	TGTGCCAGCAGCCGGAGGAGAGGGGGGAACACCGGGGAGCTGTTTTTT
TRBV18	TRBD1	TRBJ2-7	once	CASSPSLQDRGGEQYF	TGTGCCAGCTCACCATCGTTACAGGACAGGGGTGGGGAGCAGTACTTC
TRBV4-1	TRBD1	TRBJ1-4	-	CASSQGQWTNEKLFF	TGCGCCAGCAGCCAGGGACAGTGGACTAATGAAAAACTGTTTTTT
TRBV6-1	TRBD1	TRBJ1-4	-	CASSDGVDRGRTNEKLFF	TGTGCCAGCAGTGATGGGGTTGACAGGGGGCGAACTAATGAAAAACTGTTTTTT
TRBV4-1	-	TRBJ1-6	few	CASSQDGQGSPLHF	TGCGCCAGCAGCCAAGATGGGCAGGGCTCACCCCTCCACTTT
TRBV2	-	TRBJ1-1	few	CASSGRTEAFF	TGTGCCAGCAGTGGGAGGACTGAAGCTTTCTTT
TRBV5-6	TRBD2	TRBJ2-2	-	CASRTLAGDRNTGELFF	TGTGCCAGCAGGACACTAGCGGGGGATAGAAACACCGGGGAGCTGTTTTTT
TRBV12-3/TRBV12-4	-	TRBJ2-7	-	CASSFRGSYEQYF	TGTGCCAGCAGTTTCAGGGGCTCCTACGAGCAGTACTTC
TRBV14	-	TRBJ1-2	few	CASSQLPQDGYTF	TGTGCCAGCAGCCAACTTCCCCAGGATGGCTACACCTTC
TRBV27	-	TRBJ1-1	-	CASSFRGSGTEAFF	TGTGCCAGCAGTTTTCGGGGGTCGGGCACTGAAGCTTTCTTT
TRBV27	-	TRBJ2-5	-	CASSLVRRETQYF	TGTGCCAGCAGCCTCGTAAGGCGGGAGACCCAGTACTTC
TRBV27	-	TRBJ1-5	once	CASSWGGNQPQHF	TGTGCCAGCAGTTGGGGCGGAAATCAGCCCCAGCATTTT
TRBV6-5	TRBD2	TRBJ2-5	-	CASSPPGLAETQYF	TGTGCCAGCAGTCCCCCGGGACTAGCTGAGACCCAGTACTTC
TRBV5-1	TRBD2	TRBJ2-3	once	CASSLQVGGSDTQYF	TGCGCCAGCAGCCTGCAGGTGGGGGGGTCAGATACGCAGTATTTT
TRBV9	TRBD2	TRBJ2-1	-	CASSATGGESSYNEQFF	TGTGCCAGCAGCGCGACCGGGGGGGAGAGCTCCTACAATGAGCAGTTCTTC
TRBV11-3	TRBD1	TRBJ2-3	-	CASSARQGFTDTQYF	TGTGCCAGCAGCGCGCGACAGGGGTTTACAGATACGCAGTATTTT
TRBV18	TRBD1	TRBJ2-7	few	CASSRGQSYEQYF	TGTGCCAGCTCCCGGGGACAGTCCTACGAGCAGTACTTC
TRBV19	TRBD1	TRBJ2-7	few	CASSARGQGYEQYF	TGTGCCAGTAGTGCCAGGGGGCAGGGTTACGAGCAGTACTTC
TRBV10-1	TRBD1	TRBJ1-2	-	CASSRTRDSHYTF	TGCGCCAGCTCCCGGACCCGGGACAGCCATTACACCTTC
TRBV25-1	-	TRBJ1-5	-	CASSDGAQPQHF	TGTGCCAGCAGTGATGGGGCCCAGCCCCAGCATTTT
TRBV24-1	-	TRBJ1-6	-	CATSDLNRPNSPLHF	TGTGCCACCAGTGATTTGAACAGGCCGAATTCACCCCTCCACTTT
TRBV5-1	-	TRBJ2-7	-	CASSAGGTYEQYF	TGCGCCAGCAGCGCCGGAGGGACCTACGAGCAGTACTTC
TRBV19	-	TRBJ1-2	-	CASSMEDGYTF	TGTGCCAGTAGTATGGAGGACGGCTACACCTTC
TRBV5-1	-	TRBJ1-5	-	CASSPDTNQPQHF	TGCGCCAGCAGCCCGGACACGAATCAGCCCCAGCATTTT
TRBV12-5	-	TRBJ2-1	once	CASGLTRHYNEQFF	TGTGCTAGTGGTTTGACCCGACATTACAATGAGCAGTTCTTC
TRBV3-1/TRBV3-2	-	TRBJ1-2	-	CASSQDLQTNYGYTF	TGTGCCAGCAGCCAAGATTTACAGACTAACTATGGCTACACCTTC
TRBV5-6	-	TRBJ1-2	-	CASSPYGNYGYTF	TGTGCCAGCAGCCCCTACGGGAACTATGGCTACACCTTC
TRBV5-1	TRBD2	TRBJ2-3	-	CASSWGTSSTDTQYF	TGCGCCAGCAGCTGGGGGACTAGCAGCACAGATACGCAGTATTTT
TRBV9	-	TRBJ1-3	-	CASSVAVDSGNTIYF	TGTGCCAGCAGCGTAGCGGTAGACTCTGGAAACACCATATATTTT
TRBV7-6	-	TRBJ2-3	-	CASSFRQGIDTQYF	TGTGCCAGCAGCTTCCGCCAGGGGATAGATACGCAGTATTTT
TRBV5-6	-	TRBJ1-1	-	CASSLIGQGEAFF	TGTGCCAGCAGCCTGATTGGGCAGGGTGAAGCTTTCTTT
TRBV14	-	TRBJ2-1	-	CASSLPTGYHEQFF	TGTGCCAGCAGCCTACCCACAGGGTATCATGAGCAGTTCTTC
TRBV12-3/TRBV12-4	-	TRBJ1-1	-	CASRGPANTEAFF	TGTGCCAGCAGGGGGCCAGCGAACACTGAAGCTTTCTTT
TRBV19	-	TRBJ1-2	-	CASRDRSYGYTF	TGTGCCAGTAGGGACAGAAGCTATGGCTACACCTTC
TRBV10-3	-	TRBJ2-7	once	CAIITPSLIADFSYEQYF	TGTGCCATCATCACCCCCTCGCTTATAGCGGACTTCTCCTACGAGCAGTACTTC
TRBV18	-	TRBJ1-1	-	CASSPGHRTEAFF	TGTGCCAGCTCACCGGGACATCGCACTGAAGCTTTCTTT
TRBV6-5	-	TRBJ2-5	-	CATRTDQQETQYF	TGTGCCACCCGGACAGACCAGCAAGAGACCCAGTACTTC
TRBV19	TRBD1	TRBJ1-5	-	CASSPQGLYNQPQHF	TGTGCCAGTAGTCCACAGGGGCTTTACAATCAGCCCCAGCATTTT
TRBV19	TRBD1	TRBJ1-5	many	CASSRGQGFNQPQHF	TGTGCCAGTAGTAGGGGACAGGGGTTCAATCAGCCCCAGCATTTT
TRBV3-1/TRBV3-2	-	TRBJ2-7	-	CASSQAGTREYF	TGTGCCAGCAGCCAAGCGGGGACAAGAGAATACTTC
TRBV5-6	TRBD1	TRBJ1-5	-	CASSYGQANQPQHF	TGTGCCAGCAGCTACGGACAGGCCAATCAGCCCCAGCATTTT
TRBV7-9	TRBD1	TRBJ2-2	-	CASSSTSGTENTGELFF	TGTGCCAGCAGCTCTACTTCCGGGACAGAGAACACCGGGGAGCTGTTTTTT
TRBV6-1	-	TRBJ1-2	-	CASSESRQDYGYTF	TGTGCCAGCAGTGAAAGTAGGCAGGACTATGGCTACACCTTC
TRBV7-9	TRBD2	TRBJ2-2	-	CASSLGGGGNTGELFF	TGTGCCAGCAGCCTTGGTGGCGGGGGGAACACCGGGGAGCTGTTTTTT
TRBV12-3/TRBV12-4	-	TRBJ2-1	once	CASSAGMDEQFF	TGTGCCAGCAGCGCGGGCATGGATGAGCAGTTCTTC
TRBV5-1	TRBD1	TRBJ2-2	few	CACNTGQPTGELFF	TGCGCCTGTAACACGGGACAGCCCACCGGGGAGCTGTTTTTT
TRBV11-2	TRBD1	TRBJ1-5	once	CASSLGTESNQPQHF	TGTGCCAGCAGCTTGGGGACAGAGTCCAATCAGCCCCAGCATTTT